This is a list of T cell receptor beta chains from one sample in a study of T cells in Graves' hyperthyroidism and ophthalmopathy. TCRdb itself ran the multiplex PCR reads through MiXCR, one entry per CDR3 protein. Altogether 500,000 to 650,000 distinct CDR3 sequences are present, 14% being singletons, with the ten largest covering approximately 15%. Sample: blood. The receptor set was obtained from a woman in her thirties or forties with Graves' hyperthyroidism. The CDR3 runs from the conserved cysteine through the conserved F or W. Fields, in order: V gene, D gene, clone size, J gene, CDR3 protein, CDR3 DNA. The D gene is left open where the match is weak. Size values are once, few and many counts, or a class for expanded clones, and some rows have none.

>TRBV5-1|.|many|TRBJ1-1
CASSSRDAQNTEAFF
TGCGCCAGCAGCAGTAGGGACGCTCAGAACACTGAAGCTTTCTTT
>TRBV19|.|few|TRBJ2-2
CVVEGITGELFF
TGTGTCGTGGAGGGAATCACCGGGGAGCTGTTTTTT
>TRBV20-1|TRBD1|few|TRBJ2-7
CSARAGTGSPEQYF
TGCAGTGCTAGAGCCGGGACAGGGAGTCCCGAGCAGTACTTC
>TRBV6-1|.|.|TRBJ2-1
CASSEAGGSYNEQFF
TGTGCCAGCAGTGAAGCTGGGGGCTCCTACAATGAGCAGTTCTTC
>TRBV28|TRBD2|many|TRBJ2-7
CASSLVLSKTGLADYYEQYF
TGTGCCAGCAGTTTAGTTTTGTCTAAAACGGGACTAGCGGATTACTACGAGCAGTACTTC
>TRBV19|.|.|TRBJ2-5
CTSSTGAAQETQYF
TGTACCAGTAGTACCGGGGCCGCGCAAGAGACCCAGTACTTC
>TRBV11-2|TRBD1|few|TRBJ2-3
CASSRRDRGLVQDTQYF
TGTGCCAGCAGCCGAAGGGACAGGGGGCTCGTCCAGGATACGCAGTATTTT
>TRBV30|.|many|TRBJ1-3
CAWNVGGTGNTIYF
TGTGCCTGGAATGTCGGGGGTACTGGAAACACCATATATTTT
>TRBV12-3/TRBV12-4|TRBD1|many|TRBJ1-5
CASSLGETGRPQHF
TGTGCCAGCAGTTTAGGAGAGACAGGGCGGCCCCAGCATTTT
>TRBV20-1|.|many|TRBJ1-1
CSASPQGRGANTEAFF
TGCAGTGCTAGTCCCCAGGGCAGGGGCGCGAACACTGAAGCTTTCTTT
>TRBV20-1|.|many|TRBJ2-5
CSARAVPVETQYF
TGCAGTGCTAGAGCGGTACCAGTGGAGACCCAGTACTTC